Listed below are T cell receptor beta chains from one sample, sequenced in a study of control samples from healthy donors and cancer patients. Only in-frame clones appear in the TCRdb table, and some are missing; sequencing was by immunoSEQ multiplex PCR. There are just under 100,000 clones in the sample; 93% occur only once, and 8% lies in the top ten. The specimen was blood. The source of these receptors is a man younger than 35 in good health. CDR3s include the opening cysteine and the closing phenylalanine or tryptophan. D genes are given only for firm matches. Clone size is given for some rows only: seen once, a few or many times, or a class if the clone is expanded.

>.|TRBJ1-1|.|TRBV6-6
CASSYPSDSVNTEAFF
TGTGCCAGCAGTTACCCTTCGGACAGCGTGAACACTGAAGCTTTCTTT
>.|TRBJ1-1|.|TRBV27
CASSFSGGTEAFF
TGTGCCAGCAGTTTTAGCGGAGGCACTGAAGCTTTCTTT
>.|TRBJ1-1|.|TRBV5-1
CASSLESGSAAFF
TGCGCCAGCAGCTTGGAGTCTGGGTCGGCGGCTTTCTTT
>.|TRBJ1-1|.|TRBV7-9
CASSFTDITTEAFF
TGTGCCAGCAGCTTTACAGATATTACCACTGAAGCTTTCTTT
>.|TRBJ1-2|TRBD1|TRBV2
CASSEVDRGRGYTF
TGTGCCAGCAGTGAAGTGGACAGGGGAAGAGGCTACACCTTC
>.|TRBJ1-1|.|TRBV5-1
CASSLEARSTEAFF
TGCGCCAGCAGCTTGGAGGCCCGATCTACGGAAGCTTTCTTT
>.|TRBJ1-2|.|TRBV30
CAWSLKGEELYGYTF
TGTGCCTGGAGTTTAAAGGGGGAAGAACTCTATGGCTACACCTTC
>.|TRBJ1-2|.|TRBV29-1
CSVQGFYGYTF
TGCAGCGTCCAGGGTTTTTATGGCTACACCTTC
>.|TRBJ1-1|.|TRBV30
CAWSVQTENTEAFF
TGTGCCTGGAGTGTACAAACGGAGAACACTGAAGCTTTCTTT
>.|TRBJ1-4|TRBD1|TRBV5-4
CASSRGQDNEKLFF
TGTGCCAGCAGCCGGGGACAGGATAATGAAAAACTGTTTTTT
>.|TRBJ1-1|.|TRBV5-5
CASRRGWQVNTEAFF
TGTGCCAGCAGGCGAGGCTGGCAGGTGAACACTGAAGCTTTCTTT
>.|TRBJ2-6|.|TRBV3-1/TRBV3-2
CASSQGDVANVLTF
TGTGCCAGCAGCCAAGGAGACGTGGCCAACGTCCTGACTTTC
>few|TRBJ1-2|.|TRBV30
CAWRRLSNYGYTF
TGTGCCTGGAGAAGGCTTTCTAACTATGGCTACACCTTC
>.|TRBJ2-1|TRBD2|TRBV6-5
CASSYLGTRSNDEQFF
TGTGCCAGCAGTTACTTAGGGACTAGGTCTAATGATGAGCAGTTCTTC
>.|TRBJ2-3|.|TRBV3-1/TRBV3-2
CASSQRTDTQYF
TGTGCCAGCAGCCAACGCACAGATACGCAGTATTTT
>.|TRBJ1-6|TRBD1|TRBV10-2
CASSEQGTRGSPLHF
TGCGCCAGCAGTGAACAGGGGACAAGGGGGTCACCCCTCCACTTT
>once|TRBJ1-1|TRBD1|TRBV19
CASSTRQGATEAFF
TGTGCCAGTAGTACCAGACAGGGGGCGACTGAAGCTTTCTTT
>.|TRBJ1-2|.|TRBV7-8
CASSPVSALGDGYTF
TGTGCCAGCAGCCCGGTATCGGCGCTGGGCGATGGCTACACCTTC
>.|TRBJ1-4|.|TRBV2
CASSATFTNEKLFF
TGTGCCAGCAGTGCGACATTTACTAATGAAAAACTGTTTTTT
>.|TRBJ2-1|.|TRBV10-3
CAISGEGTGNEQFF
TGTGCCATCAGTGGTGAGGGAACGGGGAATGAGCAGTTCTTC
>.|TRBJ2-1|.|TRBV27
CASSPPGGEQFF
TGTGCCAGCAGTCCGCCGGGTGGTGAGCAGTTCTTC
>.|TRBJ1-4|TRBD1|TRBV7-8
CASSFRQGANEKLFF
TGTGCCAGCAGCTTCCGACAGGGGGCTAATGAAAAACTGTTTTTT
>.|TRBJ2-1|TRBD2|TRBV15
CATSRDPHPSGSFSSSYNEQFF
TGTGCCACCAGCAGAGATCCCCACCCTAGCGGCAGTTTTTCGAGCTCCTACAATGAGCAGTTCTTC
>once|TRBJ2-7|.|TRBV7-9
CASRPDGPYEQYF
TGTGCCAGCAGACCGGACGGACCCTACGAGCAGTACTTC
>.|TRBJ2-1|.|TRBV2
CASSERGGAYNEQFF
TGTGCCAGCAGTGAAAGAGGGGGTGCCTACAATGAGCAGTTCTTC
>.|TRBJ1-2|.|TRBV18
CASSPNEKGVEYGYTF
TGTGCCAGCTCACCAAACGAAAAGGGGGTGGAGTATGGCTACACCTTC
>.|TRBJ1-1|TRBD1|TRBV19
CASRVTGADTEAFF
TGTGCCAGTAGGGTGACAGGGGCGGACACTGAAGCTTTCTTT
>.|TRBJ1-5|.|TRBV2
CASTRSYSNQPQHF
TGTGCCAGCACCCGGAGTTATAGCAATCAGCCCCAGCATTTT
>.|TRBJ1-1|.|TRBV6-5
CASSRTNTEAFF
TGTGCCAGCAGTAGAACGAACACTGAAGCTTTCTTT
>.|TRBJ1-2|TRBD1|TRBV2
CAGRTMGQGEPTF
TGTGCCGGACGTACGATGGGACAGGGGGAACCCACCTTC
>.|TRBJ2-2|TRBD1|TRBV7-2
CASSPWTGVNTGELFF
TGTGCCAGCAGCCCCTGGACAGGGGTTAACACCGGGGAGCTGTTTTTT
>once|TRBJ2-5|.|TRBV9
CASSVAEVAVQETQYF
TGTGCCAGCAGCGTAGCTGAAGTAGCGGTCCAAGAGACCCAGTACTTC
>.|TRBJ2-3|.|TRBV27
CASSLNTDTQYF
TGTGCCAGCAGTCTAAACACAGATACGCAGTATTTT
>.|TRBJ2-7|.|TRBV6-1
CASSEGSANSYEQYF
TGTGCCAGCAGTGAAGGGTCAGCGAACTCCTACGAGCAGTACTTC
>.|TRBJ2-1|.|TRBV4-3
CASSQDLSSTYNEQFF
TGCGCCAGCAGCCAAGATCTCTCTAGTACCTACAATGAGCAGTTCTTC
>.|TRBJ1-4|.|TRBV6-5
CASSAPGWQNEKLFF
TGTGCCAGCAGCGCACCAGGGTGGCAGAATGAAAAACTGTTTTTT
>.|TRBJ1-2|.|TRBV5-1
CASSLVPEDYGYTF
TGCGCCAGCAGCTTGGTTCCTGAGGACTATGGCTACACCTTC
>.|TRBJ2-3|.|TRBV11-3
CASSFYSDTQYF
TGTGCCAGCAGCTTCTACTCGGATACGCAGTATTTT
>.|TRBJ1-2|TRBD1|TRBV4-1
CASRYTGTDGYTF
TGCGCCAGCAGATACACCGGGACAGATGGCTACACCTTC
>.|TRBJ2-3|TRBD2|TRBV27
CASSLSGLAGGSTDTQYF
TGTGCCAGCAGTTTATCGGGCCTAGCGGGGGGTAGCACAGATACGCAGTATTTT
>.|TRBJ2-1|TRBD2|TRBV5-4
CASSRLAGNEQFF
TGTGCCAGCAGCCGACTAGCTGGCAATGAGCAGTTCTTC